This T cell receptor (beta chain) was retrieved from a study of T cell responses to AZD1222 COVID-19 vaccine (dated by TCRdb to the early 2020s). Broadly, across the study: A total of approximately 240 trial participants underwent TCR sequencing, of whom nearly 210 had received two doses of AZD1222 and some 26 had received two doses of the MenACWY control vaccine. Trial participants were enrolled into age subgroups of 18-55, 56-69 and 70-plus years, which contained about 150, 28 and 57 TCR-sequenced participants, respectively.

Study-wide findings and limitations: Spike-specific TCR breadth and depth rose significantly after two AZD1222 doses compared with day 0 and with MenACWY recipients. Participants were mostly white British, with more females than males. The authors suggested clonal diversity may have been underestimated. In the small 56-69-year group, the increase in depth fell short of significance, most likely because of low power. Epitopes outside the regions mutated in the B.1.351 and B.1.1.7 variants were reportedly recognized by nearly half of the unique spike-specific TCRs. No day 14 peak-response samples were available, so repertoires were characterized only after the peak T cell response. The whole spike protein was spanned by vaccine-associated CD4 TCRs, and dominant responses were seen in regions 160-218 and 743-854. Conclusions about previously exposed vaccinees are limited because only a handful of AZD1222 recipients were SARS-CoV-2 seropositive at baseline.

The time point label for this specimen denotes: about 28 days (+/-7) after the second vaccine dose. AZD1222 recipients whose second dose came at about 4 weeks and those whose second dose came at about 12 weeks were combined into one group, since spike-specific TCR depth and breadth did not differ between the two schedules. Vaccinee samples were obtained from the UK trials COV001 and COV002, which included a single-blind randomized controlled phase 2/3 trial of AZD1222 (ChAdOx1 nCoV-19) in healthy adults. Trial participant PBMC samples were collected at day 0 and day 28 after the second dose for TCRbeta chain sequencing. This clone has more than one count but fewer than ten. Its cognate antigen has yet to be identified. Qualities for individual bases were not recorded, and no much larger clone is one base off. CDR1 and CDR2 are drawn from the germline V gene: MNHNS, SASEGT. The CDR3, from cysteine to phenylalanine, totals 18 residues. Only the CDR3 portion is preserved as DNA: 54 bases, with reading frame beginning at the first base. From V the trimming removes 2 bases and from J it removes 8 bases, while the gene matches leave 12 bases of the junction unaccounted for.

The CDR3 regions of human TCRbeta chains were subjected to immunosequencing. The original methods were these. Repertoire TCRs were matched against a reference library of SARS-CoV-2-specific TCRs generated with the MIRA antigen-specificity platform. Breadth was defined as the fraction of unique TCRs that were SARS-CoV-2-associated, and depth was defined as the fraction of total T cells that were SARS-CoV-2-associated. Each spike-specific TCR was assigned to its reactive spike region and to a CD4 or CD8 class using the MIRA data. Log10-transformed breadth and depth values were compared by one-way ANOVA with Sidak's multiple comparisons tests. TCRdb mirrors the immuneACCESS table, restricted to in-frame sequences. Some clones are absent from its copies; in checked studies, under half trace to an unresolved V gene, and the reason for the others is unknown. V and J calls and clone size are those listed in that table; D and trimming were worked out from the DNA. Recorded for this sample are about 120,000 clones; 85% to 95% of them occurred a single time. The top ten hold 5% of the sample.

This chain is built from TRBV6-1 and TRBJ1-6; a stretch of 10 junction bases matches TRBD1. This clonotype was sampled from an adult who received the AZD1222 COVID-19 vaccine. Material: peripheral blood, obtained 28 days after the second AZD1222 dose. The DNA reads TGTGCCAGCAGTGAAAAAGGGACAGGGGTTATTTCGGATTCACCCCTCCACTTT. Its protein product is CASSEKGTGVISDSPLHF.